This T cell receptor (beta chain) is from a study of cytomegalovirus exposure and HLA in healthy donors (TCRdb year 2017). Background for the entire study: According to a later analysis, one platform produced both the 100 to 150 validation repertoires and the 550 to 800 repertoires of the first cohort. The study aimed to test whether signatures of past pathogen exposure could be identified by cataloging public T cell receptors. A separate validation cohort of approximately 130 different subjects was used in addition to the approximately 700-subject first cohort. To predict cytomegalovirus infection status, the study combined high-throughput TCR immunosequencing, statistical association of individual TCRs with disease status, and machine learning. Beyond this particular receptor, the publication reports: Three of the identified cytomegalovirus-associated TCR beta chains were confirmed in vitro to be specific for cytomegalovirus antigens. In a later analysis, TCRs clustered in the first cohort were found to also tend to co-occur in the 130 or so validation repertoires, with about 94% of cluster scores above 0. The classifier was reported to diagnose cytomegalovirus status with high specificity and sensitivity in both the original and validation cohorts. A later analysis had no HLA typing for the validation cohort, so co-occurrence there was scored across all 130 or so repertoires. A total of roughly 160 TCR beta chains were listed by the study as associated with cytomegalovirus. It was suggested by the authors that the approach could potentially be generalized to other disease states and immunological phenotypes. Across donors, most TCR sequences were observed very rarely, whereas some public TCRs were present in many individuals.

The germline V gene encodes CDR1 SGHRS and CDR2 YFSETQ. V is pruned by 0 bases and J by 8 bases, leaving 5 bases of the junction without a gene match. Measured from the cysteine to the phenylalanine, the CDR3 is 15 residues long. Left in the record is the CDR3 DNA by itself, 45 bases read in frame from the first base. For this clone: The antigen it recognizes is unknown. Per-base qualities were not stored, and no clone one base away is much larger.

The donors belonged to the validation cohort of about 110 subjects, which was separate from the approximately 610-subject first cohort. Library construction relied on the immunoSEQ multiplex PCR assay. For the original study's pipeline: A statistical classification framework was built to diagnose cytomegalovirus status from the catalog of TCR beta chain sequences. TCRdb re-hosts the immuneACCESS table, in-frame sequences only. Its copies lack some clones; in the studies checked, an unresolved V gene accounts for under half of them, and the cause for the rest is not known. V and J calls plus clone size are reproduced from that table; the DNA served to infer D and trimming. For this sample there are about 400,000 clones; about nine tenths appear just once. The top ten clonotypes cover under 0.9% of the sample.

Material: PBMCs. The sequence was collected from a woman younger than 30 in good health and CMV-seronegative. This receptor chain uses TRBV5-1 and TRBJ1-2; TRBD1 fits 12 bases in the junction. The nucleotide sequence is TGCGCCAGCAGCTTGGCTCGGGACAGGGGGCCAGGCTACACCTTC. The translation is CASSLARDRGPGYTF.